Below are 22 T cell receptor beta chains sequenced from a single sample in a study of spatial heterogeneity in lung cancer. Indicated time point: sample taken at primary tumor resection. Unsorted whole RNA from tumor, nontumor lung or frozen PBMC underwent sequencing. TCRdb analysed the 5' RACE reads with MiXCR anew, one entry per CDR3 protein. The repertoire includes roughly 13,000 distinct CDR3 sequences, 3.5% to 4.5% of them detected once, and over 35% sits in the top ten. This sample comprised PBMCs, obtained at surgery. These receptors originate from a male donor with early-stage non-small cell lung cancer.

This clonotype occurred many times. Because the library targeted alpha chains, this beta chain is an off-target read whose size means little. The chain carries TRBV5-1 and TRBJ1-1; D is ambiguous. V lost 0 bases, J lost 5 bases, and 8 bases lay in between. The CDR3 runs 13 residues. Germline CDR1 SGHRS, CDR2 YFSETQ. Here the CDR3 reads CASSLAGKTEAFF. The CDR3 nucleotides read TGCGCCAGCAGCTTGGCTGGGAAGACTGAAGCTTTCTTT.

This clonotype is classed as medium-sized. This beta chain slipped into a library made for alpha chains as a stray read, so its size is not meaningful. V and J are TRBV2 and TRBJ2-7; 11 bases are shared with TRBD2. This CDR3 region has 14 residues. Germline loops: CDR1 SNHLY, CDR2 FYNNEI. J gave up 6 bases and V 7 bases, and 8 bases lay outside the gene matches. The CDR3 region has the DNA TGTGCCAGCACCAGGACTAGCGGGCTTGGCGAGCAGTACTTC. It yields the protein CASTRTSGLGEQYF.

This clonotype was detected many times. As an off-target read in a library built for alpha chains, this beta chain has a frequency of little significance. CDR3 residues: CSARDFAGDTNTGELFF. As DNA, the CDR3 is TGCAGTGCTAGAGATTTCGCGGGAGACACGAACACCGGGGAGCTGTTTTTT. The chain links TRBV20-1 to TRBJ2-2, with 7 bases fitting TRBD2. J was trimmed by 0 bases and V by 0 bases; bases with no gene match: 7. Germline V gene lookup returns CDR1 DFQATT and CDR2 SNEGSKA (reference sequence). This CDR3 comprises 17 residues.

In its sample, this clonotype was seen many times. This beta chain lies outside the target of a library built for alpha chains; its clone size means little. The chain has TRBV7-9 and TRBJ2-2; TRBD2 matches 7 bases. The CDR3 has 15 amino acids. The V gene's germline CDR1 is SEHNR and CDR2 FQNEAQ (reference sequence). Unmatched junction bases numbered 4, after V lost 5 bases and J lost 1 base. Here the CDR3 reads CASSVSSGNTGELFF. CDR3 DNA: TGTGCCAGCAGCGTATCTAGCGGGAACACCGGGGAGCTGTTTTTT.

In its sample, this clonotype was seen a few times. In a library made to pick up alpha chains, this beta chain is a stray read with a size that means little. CDR3 nucleotide sequence: TGTGCCACCAGCAGCCCAATGGGGTCCTCAGATACGCAGTATTTT. This encodes CATSSPMGSSDTQYF. The gene calls are TRBV15 and TRBJ2-3; D ambiguous. CDR1 is LNHNV and CDR2 is YYDKDF in the germline V gene (reference sequence). This CDR3 comprises 15 residues. The ends were cut back, 3 bases at V and 4 bases at J, with 14 bases in the middle.

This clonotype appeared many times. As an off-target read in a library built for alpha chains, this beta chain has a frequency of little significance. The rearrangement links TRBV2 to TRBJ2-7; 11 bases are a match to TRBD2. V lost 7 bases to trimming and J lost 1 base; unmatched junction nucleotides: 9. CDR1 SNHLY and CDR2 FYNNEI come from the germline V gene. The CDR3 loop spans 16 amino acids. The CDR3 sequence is CASNPLSSGRSYEQYF. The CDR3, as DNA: TGTGCCAGCAACCCCCTTTCTAGCGGGAGGTCCTACGAGCAGTACTTC. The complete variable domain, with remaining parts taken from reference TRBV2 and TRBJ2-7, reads EPEVTQTPSHQVTQMGQEVILRCVPISNHLYFYWYRQILGQKVEFLVSFYNNEISEKSEIFDDQFSVERPDGSNFTLKIRSTKLEDSAMYFCASNPLSSGRSYEQYFGPGTRLTVT.

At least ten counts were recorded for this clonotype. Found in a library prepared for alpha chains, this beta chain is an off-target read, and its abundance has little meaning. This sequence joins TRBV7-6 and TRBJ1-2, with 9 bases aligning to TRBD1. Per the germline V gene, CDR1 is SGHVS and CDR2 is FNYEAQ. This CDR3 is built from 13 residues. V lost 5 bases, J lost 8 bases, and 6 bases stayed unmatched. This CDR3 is CASSLRDREGYTF. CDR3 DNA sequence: TGTGCCAGCAGCCTCCGGGACAGGGAGGGCTACACCTTC.

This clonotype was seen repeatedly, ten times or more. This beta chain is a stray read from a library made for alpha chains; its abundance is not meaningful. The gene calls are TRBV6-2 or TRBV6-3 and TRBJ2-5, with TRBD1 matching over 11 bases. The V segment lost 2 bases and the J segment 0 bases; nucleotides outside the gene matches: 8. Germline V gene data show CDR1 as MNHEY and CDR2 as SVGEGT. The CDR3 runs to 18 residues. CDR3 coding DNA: TGTGCCAGCAGTTACCCGGACAGGGGGCTTTGGGACCAAGAGACCCAGTACTTC. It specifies CASSYPDRGLWDQETQYF.

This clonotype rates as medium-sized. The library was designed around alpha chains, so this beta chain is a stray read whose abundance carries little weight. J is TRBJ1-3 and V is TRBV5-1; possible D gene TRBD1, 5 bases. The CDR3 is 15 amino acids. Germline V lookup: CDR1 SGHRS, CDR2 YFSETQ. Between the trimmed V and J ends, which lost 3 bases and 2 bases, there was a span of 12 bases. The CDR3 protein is CASSSDSTTGNTIYF. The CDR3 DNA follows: TGCGCCAGCAGCTCCGACAGCACAACTGGAAACACCATATATTTT.

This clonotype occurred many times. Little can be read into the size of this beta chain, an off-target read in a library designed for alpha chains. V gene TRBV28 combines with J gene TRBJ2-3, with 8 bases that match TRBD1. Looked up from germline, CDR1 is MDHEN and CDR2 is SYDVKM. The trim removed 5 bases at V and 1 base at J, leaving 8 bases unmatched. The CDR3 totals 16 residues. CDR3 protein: CASSTLQGGGTDTQYF. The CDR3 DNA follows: TGTGCCAGCAGTACCCTACAGGGGGGAGGCACAGATACGCAGTATTTT. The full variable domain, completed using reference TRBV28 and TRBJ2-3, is DVKVTQSSRYLVKRTGEKVFLECVQDMDHENMFWYRQDPGLGLRLIYFSYDVKMKEKGDIPEGYSVSREKKERFSLILESASTNQTSMYLCASSTLQGGGTDTQYFGPGTRLTVL.

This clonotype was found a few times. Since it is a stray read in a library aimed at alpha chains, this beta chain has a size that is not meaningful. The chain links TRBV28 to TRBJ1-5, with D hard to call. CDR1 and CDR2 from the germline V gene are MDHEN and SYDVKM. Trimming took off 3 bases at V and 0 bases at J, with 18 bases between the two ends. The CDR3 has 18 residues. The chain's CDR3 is CASSFHGRQAYSNQPQHF. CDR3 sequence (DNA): TGTGCCAGCAGTTTCCACGGGCGGCAGGCGTATAGCAATCAGCCCCAGCATTTT.

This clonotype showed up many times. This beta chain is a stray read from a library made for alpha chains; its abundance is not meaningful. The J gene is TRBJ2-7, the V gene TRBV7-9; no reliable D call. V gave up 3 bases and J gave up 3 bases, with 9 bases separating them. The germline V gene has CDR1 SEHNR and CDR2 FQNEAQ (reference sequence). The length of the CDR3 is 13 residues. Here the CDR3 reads CASSLMENYEQYF. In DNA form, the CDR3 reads TGTGCCAGCAGCTTGATGGAGAACTACGAGCAGTACTTC.

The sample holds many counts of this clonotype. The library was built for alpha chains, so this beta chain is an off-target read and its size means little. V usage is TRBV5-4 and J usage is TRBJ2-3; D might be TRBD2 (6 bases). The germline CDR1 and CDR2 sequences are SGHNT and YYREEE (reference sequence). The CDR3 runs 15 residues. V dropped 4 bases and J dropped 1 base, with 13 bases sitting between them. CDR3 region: CASSPEGGGTDTQYF. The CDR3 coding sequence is TGTGCCAGCAGCCCGGAGGGTGGGGGCACAGATACGCAGTATTTT.

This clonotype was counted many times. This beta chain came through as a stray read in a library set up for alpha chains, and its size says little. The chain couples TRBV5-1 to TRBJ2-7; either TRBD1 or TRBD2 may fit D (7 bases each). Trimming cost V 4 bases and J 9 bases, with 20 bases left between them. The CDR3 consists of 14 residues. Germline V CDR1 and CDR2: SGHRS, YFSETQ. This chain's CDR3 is CASSRGGGLEGQYF. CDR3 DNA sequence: TGCGCCAGCAGCAGGGGAGGGGGCCTGGAGGGGCAGTACTTC.

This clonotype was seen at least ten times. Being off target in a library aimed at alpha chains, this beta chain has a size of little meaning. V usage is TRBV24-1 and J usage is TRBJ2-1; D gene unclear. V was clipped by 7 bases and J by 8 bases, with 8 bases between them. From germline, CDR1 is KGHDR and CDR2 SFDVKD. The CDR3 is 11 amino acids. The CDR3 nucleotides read TGTGCCACCAGAGATACAGATGAGCAGTTCTTC. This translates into CATRDTDEQFF.

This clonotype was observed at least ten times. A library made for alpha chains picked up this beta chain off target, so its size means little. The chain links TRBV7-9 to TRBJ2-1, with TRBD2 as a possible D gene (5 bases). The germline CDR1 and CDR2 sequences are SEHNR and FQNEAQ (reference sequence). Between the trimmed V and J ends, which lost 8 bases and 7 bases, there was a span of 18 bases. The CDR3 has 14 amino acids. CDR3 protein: CASRSAVTGNEQFF. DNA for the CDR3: TGTGCCAGCCGCTCCGCGGTTACGGGAAATGAGCAGTTCTTC.

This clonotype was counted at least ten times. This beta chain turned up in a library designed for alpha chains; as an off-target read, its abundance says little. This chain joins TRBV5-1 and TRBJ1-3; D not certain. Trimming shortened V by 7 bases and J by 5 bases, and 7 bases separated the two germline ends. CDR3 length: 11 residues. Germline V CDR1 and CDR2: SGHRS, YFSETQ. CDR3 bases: TGCGCCAGCGGTGATAGAAACACCATATATTTT. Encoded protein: CASGDRNTIYF.

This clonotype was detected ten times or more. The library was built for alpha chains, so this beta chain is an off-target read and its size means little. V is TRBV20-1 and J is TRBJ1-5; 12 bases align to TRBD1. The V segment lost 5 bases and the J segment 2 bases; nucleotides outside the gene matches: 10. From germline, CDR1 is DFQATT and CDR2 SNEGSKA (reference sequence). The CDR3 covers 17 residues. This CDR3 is CSASGTGGEYGNQPQHF. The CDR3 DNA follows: TGCAGTGCTTCCGGGACAGGGGGCGAGTATGGCAATCAGCCCCAGCATTTT.

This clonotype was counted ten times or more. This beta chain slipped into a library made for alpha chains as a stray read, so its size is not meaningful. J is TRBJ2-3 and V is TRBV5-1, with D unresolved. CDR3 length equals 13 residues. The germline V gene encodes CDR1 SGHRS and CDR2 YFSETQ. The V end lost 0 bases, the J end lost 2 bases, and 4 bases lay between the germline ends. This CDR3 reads CASSLDVTDTQYF. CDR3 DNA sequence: TGCGCCAGCAGCTTGGATGTCACAGATACGCAGTATTTT.

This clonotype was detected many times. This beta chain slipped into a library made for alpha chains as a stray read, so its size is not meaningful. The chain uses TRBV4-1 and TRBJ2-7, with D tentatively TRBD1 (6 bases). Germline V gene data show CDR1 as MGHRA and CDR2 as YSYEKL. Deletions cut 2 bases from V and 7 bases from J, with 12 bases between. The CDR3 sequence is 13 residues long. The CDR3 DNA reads TGCGCCAGCAGCCAATACAGGGCAGGGGAGCAGTACTTC. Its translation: CASSQYRAGEQYF.

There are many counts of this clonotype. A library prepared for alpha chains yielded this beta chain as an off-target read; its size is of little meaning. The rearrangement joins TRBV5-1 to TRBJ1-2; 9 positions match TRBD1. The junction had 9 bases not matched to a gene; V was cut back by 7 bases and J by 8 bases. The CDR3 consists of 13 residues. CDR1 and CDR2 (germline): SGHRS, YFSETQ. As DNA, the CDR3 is TGCGCCAGCCGCCCCAGGACAGGGGAGGGCTACACCTTC. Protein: CASRPRTGEGYTF.

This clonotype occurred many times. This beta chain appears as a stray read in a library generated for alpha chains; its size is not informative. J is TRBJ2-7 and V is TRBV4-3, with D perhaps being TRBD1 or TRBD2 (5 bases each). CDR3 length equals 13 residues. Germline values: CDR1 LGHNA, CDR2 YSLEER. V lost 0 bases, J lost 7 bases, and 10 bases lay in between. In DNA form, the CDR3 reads TGCGCCAGCAGCCAAGAGGTTTGGGGGGAGCAGTACTTC. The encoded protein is CASSQEVWGEQYF.